This T cell receptor (beta chain) emerged from a study of PD-L1 blockade in urothelial cancer (dated by TCRdb to the late 2010s). Regarding the research as a whole: All patients started therapy in about 2014 and received atezolizumab 1,200 mg intravenously every 3 weeks. Twenty-five of 29 patients were identified as males with urothelial cancer of bladder origin, and a prior smoking history was reported by 18 of 29 patients. Patients had an ECOG performance status of 0 or 1 and had received between 0 and 3 prior chemotherapy regimens. Blood samples were analyzed at 3 weeks after treatment start (second dose) and at 6 weeks after treatment start. A median of roughly 140,000 T cells and 85,000 or so unique TCRs was obtained from blood samples, and a median clonality of approximately 0.08 was observed. The study was an exploratory multi-omic analysis of somatic, immune and clinical correlates of response to PD-L1 blockade with atezolizumab in urothelial cancer. TCR sequencing covered pretreatment tumor samples and matched, serially collected peripheral blood taken before and after atezolizumab treatment. Durable clinical benefit was defined as a progression-free survival longer than 6 months, and TCR features were additionally tested against progression-free survival and overall survival. In the same patients, pretreatment tumors underwent whole exome sequencing and RNA sequencing in addition to TCR sequencing. Roughly 9 patients reached durable clinical benefit, while roughly 22 patients did not. Some 29 patients had pretreatment blood TCR-seq, approximately 24 had at least one posttreatment blood collection, and approximately 24 had tumor TCR-seq.

Each PCR received spiked-in synthetic TCR analog templates so that absolute template abundance could be estimated from read counts. TCRbeta CDR3 regions were amplified from genomic DNA with bias-controlled V and J gene primers using the immunoSEQ assay. Sequencing of rearranged TCRbeta segments was performed at approximately 20X coverage. From the authors' description of their analysis: Clustering was used to correct sequencing errors, and CDR3s were annotated against IMGT so that V, D and J genes could be assigned. Out-of-frame and stop-codon sequences were excluded, and only productive TCRbeta rearrangements were used in downstream analyses. Clonality was computed as one minus Shannon entropy normalized by the log of the number of unique productive sequences. Fisher's exact test with Benjamini-Hochberg correction, using a cutoff of adjusted p below 0.01, was how clones that differed between time points or between blood and tumor were identified. TCRdb took over this immuneACCESS table, retaining in-frame rearrangements with V and J assigned. Such tables are incomplete; in checked studies, under half of the missing clones stem from an unresolved V gene, and the remainder is unexplained. The DNA was the basis for D and trimming; V, J and clone size are from that table. Counted in this sample were about 74,000 clones; around four fifths of them appeared once. 4.7% of the sample is taken by the ten largest.

What the study reported, not specific to this receptor: Among patients with durable benefit, tumor-associated TCR clones showed greater expansion in peripheral blood 3 weeks after treatment started (n = 22, p = 0.022). Improved progression-free and overall survival was associated with having pretreatment peripheral blood TCR clonality below the median. Small sample size (n ≈ 28) and many exploratory analyses mean the results are intended to be hypothesis-generating.

A cohort of around 29 patients with locally advanced or metastatic urothelial carcinoma, treated at Memorial Sloan Kettering on a trial protocol, was included. Peripheral blood mononuclear cells were collected pretreatment and during treatment, with between 1 and 8 total time points per patient. The Qiagen DNeasy Blood extraction kit was used to purify genomic DNA from total PBMCs and from tumor samples. PBMCs were collected pretreatment and during treatment, and were isolated and stored as previously described. From its cysteine to its phenylalanine, the CDR3 spans 17 amino acids. The read is trimmed to its CDR3 DNA, 51 bases read in frame from base 1. CDR1 and CDR2 are read off the germline V gene (reference sequence) as MNHEY and SMNVEV. Trimming leaves V shorter by 6 bases and J shorter by 5 bases, with the junction holding 16 bases beyond the gene matches. As regards this clone: Its binding antigen is unknown. Per-base qualities were not stored, and no clone one base away is much larger.

This TCR was sampled from a man in his 70s with urothelial cancer. The rearrangement combines TRBV27 with TRBJ1-1; TRBD1 aligns with 9 central bases. The sample consisted of PBMCs, taken around atezolizumab (anti-PD-L1) treatment. In nucleotide form, the sequence is TGTGCCAGCAGCACTCCTGGACAGGGGAGAGGGACAACTGAAGCTTTCTTT. It translates as CASSTPGQGRGTTEAFF.